The T cell receptor (beta chain) described here comes from a study of response to subunit inactivated influenza vaccine. Overall study results and limits: Only a handful of new T cells, the authors suggested, are recruited with each seasonal influenza vaccination.

This clonotype has a handful of counts. Antigen specificity is unknown. MiXCR, run by TCRdb on the RT-PCR reads, gives a single entry per CDR3 protein. The table records 200,000 to 300,000 distinct CDR3 sequences, less than 15% of them present only once. The source material was non-naive T cells sorted from PBMCs, sampled 14 to 15 days before vaccination. This TCR came from a man aged 45-60 years who received an inactivated influenza vaccine.

The CDR3 spells CASRWAGLSELFF. The CDR3 region has the DNA TGTGCCAGCCGCTGGGCGGGGCTAAGTGAGCTGTTTTTT. The chain recombines TRBV12-3 or TRBV12-4 with TRBJ2-2, with D possibly TRBD2 on 6 matching bases. The CDR3 has 13 amino acids. Trimming took off 8 bases at V and 11 bases at J, with 18 bases between the two ends.